This TCR beta chain was sequenced in a study of T cells in Graves' hyperthyroidism and ophthalmopathy. Study-wide findings and caveats: A 13 V-J model separated ophthalmopathy from stable hyperthyroidism. Among thyroid clonotypes expanded above 0.001, most also appeared in blood.

About 10 ml of fresh peripheral blood supplied the PBMCs. The CDR3 length is 15 residues. The ends were cut back, 2 bases at V and 2 bases at J, with 13 bases in the middle. Germline V gene sequence: CDR1 DFQATT, CDR2 SNEGSKA (reference sequence). RNA transcripts yielded amplified TCR beta CDR3 regions. TCR CDR3 underwent first-round RT-PCR with the HTBI primer set. MiXCR was run by TCRdb on the multiplex PCR reads, yielding one entry per CDR3 protein. Among around 700,000 distinct CDR3 sequences listed, under 45% were seen once. About this clonotype: What it binds is not known.

The receptor was derived from a woman aged 40 to 50 with Graves' hyperthyroidism. V and J are TRBV20-1 and TRBJ1-5; D is undetermined. Material for sequencing was blood. CDR3 coding DNA: TGCAGTGCTAGATCCTGGGGTGTTGGCAATCAGCCCCAGCATTTT. It translates to CSARSWGVGNQPQHF.